Presented here are 23 T cell receptor beta chains from one specimen sequenced in a study of cytomegalovirus exposure and HLA in healthy donors. PCR involved 60 Vbeta and 13 Jbeta primers. Clones were sequenced by immunoSEQ multiplex PCR, and TCRdb holds only the in-frame ones, with some missing. Here the sample spans under 45,000 clones, approximately 74% being singletons. The source material was PBMCs. The receptors were sampled from a man aged 30-40 years in good health and CMV-seronegative.

The rearrangement links TRBV7-2 to TRBJ2-2, with TRBD1 as a possible D gene (6 bases). This CDR3 contains 17 residues. Trimming shortened V by 5 bases and J by 3 bases, and 19 bases separated the two germline ends. Germline CDR1 and CDR2: SGHTA and FQGNSA. The CDR3 sequence: CASSVGGARGYTGELFF. In DNA, the CDR3 is TGTGCCAGCAGCGTAGGTGGGGCGAGGGGGTACACCGGGGAGCTGTTTTTT.

The chain couples TRBV7-2 to TRBJ2-1; 12 nucleotides agree with TRBD2. V shed 5 bases, J shed 9 bases, and the junction held 11 bases outside the gene matches. The V gene's germline CDR1 is SGHTA and CDR2 FQGNSA. The CDR3 spans 16 residues. Here the CDR3 DNA reads TGTGCCAGCAGCCGCCTCCCTAGCGGGGGGGCCGTTGAGCAGTTCTTC. It yields the protein CASSRLPSGGAVEQFF.

This chain joins TRBV6-1 and TRBJ2-2; TRBD1 might be the D (5 bases). This CDR3 spans 21 amino acids. The V gene's germline CDR1 is MNHNS and CDR2 SASEGT. The V gene lost 2 bases and the J gene lost 0 bases, with 25 bases spanning the gap. As DNA, the CDR3 is TGTGCCAGCAGTGAATGGAGAGGCAGGGCCCCCTTTGTCGCGAACACCGGGGAGCTGTTTTTT. Translation: CASSEWRGRAPFVANTGELFF.

This chain joins TRBV10-1 and TRBJ2-1, with a tentative D call TRBD2 (7 bases). The CDR3 is made up of 13 amino acids. Germline CDR1 WNHNN, CDR2 SYGVQD (reference sequence). Trimming shortened V by 10 bases and J by 7 bases, and 17 bases separated the two germline ends. CDR3 sequence reads: CATRGGAGNEQFF. The CDR3 region has the DNA TGCGCCACCCGAGGGGGGGCTGGGAATGAGCAGTTCTTC.

The rearrangement joins TRBV4-1 to TRBJ1-5, with a possible D match to TRBD1 (5 bases). V lost 2 bases and J 6 bases, leaving 14 bases between the germline ends. Germline CDR1 and CDR2: MGHRA and YSYEKL. This CDR3 contains 15 residues. CDR3 sequence reads: CASSQQGGGAQPQHF. In DNA form, the CDR3 reads TGCGCCAGCAGCCAACAGGGCGGTGGAGCTCAGCCCCAGCATTTT.

The gene calls are TRBV5-1 and TRBJ2-3; D is unresolved. The CDR3 contains 14 residues. V dropped 4 bases and J dropped 3 bases, with 12 bases sitting between them. Looked up from germline, CDR1 is SGHRS and CDR2 is YFSETQ. Written as DNA, the CDR3 is TGCGCCAGCAGCCCCCCCGAGATGACAGATACGCAGTATTTT. Translation gives CASSPPEMTDTQYF. The variable domain in full, with the rest retrieved from reference TRBV5-1 and TRBJ2-3, is KAGVTQTPRYLIKTRGQQVTLSCSPISGHRSVSWYQQTPGQGLQFLFEYFSETQRNKGNFPGRFSGRQFSNSRSEMNVSTLELGDSALYLCASSPPEMTDTQYFGPGTRLTVL.

The V and J genes are TRBV5-1 and TRBJ1-2; D uncertain. Between the trimmed V and J ends, which lost 4 bases and 4 bases, there was a span of 8 bases. Looked up from germline, CDR1 is SGHRS and CDR2 is YFSETQ. CDR3 length: 12 residues. CDR3 DNA: TGCGCCAGCAGCGCGGAAGGCTATGGCTACACCTTC. Protein product: CASSAEGYGYTF.

This clone appeared a single time. The chain is built from TRBV5-6 and TRBJ2-4, with D possibly TRBD2 on 6 matching bases. CDR1 and CDR2 from the germline V gene are SGHDT and YYEEEE. V dropped 9 bases and J dropped 0 bases, with 10 bases sitting between them. The CDR3 is 13 amino acids. The CDR3 DNA reads TGTGCCACCTTAGCGGTAGCCAAAAACATTCAGTACTTC. Amino acids: CATLAVAKNIQYF.

This chain links TRBV7-9 with TRBJ1-4; D unclear. Germline assignment: CDR1 SEHNR and CDR2 FQNEAQ (reference sequence). This CDR3 has 14 amino acids. V shed 8 bases and J shed 0 bases, with 10 bases lying between them. CDR3 nucleotides: TGTGCCAGCCTGGACGGGGCAACTAATGAAAAACTGTTTTTT. It codes for CASLDGATNEKLFF.

The chain recombines TRBV6-1 with TRBJ2-7; perhaps TRBD1 as D (6 bases). Per germline, CDR1 MNHNS and CDR2 SASEGT. V lost 0 bases to trimming and J lost 3 bases, with 9 bases between them. This CDR3 region has 14 residues. The CDR3 nucleotides are TGTGCCAGCAGTGAAGCAGGGGGACACTACGAGCAGTACTTC. It is translated as CASSEAGGHYEQYF.

This clone came up a few times. The gene calls are TRBV2 and TRBJ2-7; no reliable D call. CDR1 is SNHLY and CDR2 is FYNNEI in the germline V gene. Trimming left V 3 bases short and J 2 bases short, with 8 bases between. The CDR3 covers 13 residues. As DNA, the CDR3 is TGTGCCAGCAGTGAGTTCGGAGCCTACGAGCAGTACTTC. Translated, it gives CASSEFGAYEQYF.

This clone was detected only a few times. The genes are TRBV5-4 and TRBJ1-1; 8 positions agree with TRBD1. The germline V gene has CDR1 SGHNT and CDR2 YYREEE (reference sequence). The CDR3 runs 16 residues. V trimming: 4 bases; J trimming: 1 base; junction bases outside the gene matches: 9. CDR3 nucleotides: TGTGCCAGCAGCACCCCGGGACAGGCCGGGAACACTGAAGCTTTCTTT. Residues: CASSTPGQAGNTEAFF.

The chain carries TRBV6-5 and TRBJ2-5; a weak D match, TRBD1 (5 bases). The CDR3 is 14 residues long. The V gene lost 2 bases and the J gene lost 10 bases, with 17 bases spanning the gap. CDR1 MNHEY and CDR2 SVGAGI come from the germline V gene. The CDR3 sequence: CASSYIPGRAVQYF. The CDR3, as DNA: TGTGCCAGCAGTTACATCCCTGGCAGGGCAGTCCAGTACTTC.

The chain joins TRBV29-1 to TRBJ2-1, with D possibly TRBD1 on 5 matching bases. Between the trimmed V and J ends, which lost 3 bases and 3 bases, there was a span of 12 bases. CDR3 length: 14 amino acids. The V gene's germline CDR1 is SQVTM and CDR2 ANQGSEA. CDR3 amino acids: CSVDGREDYNEQFF. The CDR3 nucleotides read TGCAGCGTTGATGGCAGGGAAGACTACAATGAGCAGTTCTTC.

The chain uses TRBV15 and TRBJ1-5; a possible D gene is TRBD1 (5 bases). Germline lookup yields CDR1 LNHNV and CDR2 YYDKDF (reference sequence). The length of the CDR3 is 16 residues. Deletions cut 1 base from V and 6 bases from J, with 16 bases between. CDR3 coding DNA: TGTGCCACCAGCAGAGGTGGGACTCCGGCGCCTCAGCCCCAGCATTTT. Its translation: CATSRGGTPAPQPQHF.

The J gene is TRBJ2-1, the V gene TRBV14; D possibly corresponds to TRBD2 (6 bases). Germline V gene lookup returns CDR1 SGHDN and CDR2 FVKESK. With 0 bases removed from V and 5 bases from J, the gap between germline ends came to 14 bases. The CDR3 spans 16 residues. The CDR3 is CASSQDSEGRDNEQFF. CDR3 nucleotides: TGTGCCAGCAGCCAAGATTCGGAGGGCCGGGACAATGAGCAGTTCTTC.

This chain links TRBV20-1 with TRBJ2-5, with D possibly being TRBD1 (6 bases). The CDR3 extends over 11 amino acids. Germline CDR1 is DFQATT and CDR2 is SNEGSKA (reference sequence). DNA for the CDR3: TGCAGCCTCGGACAGTCCCAGACCCAGTACTTC. It codes for CSLGQSQTQYF.

This rearrangement joins TRBV11-2 to TRBJ1-4, with 7 bases identical to TRBD1. With V trimmed by 5 bases and J by 8 bases, 8 bases remained unmatched. Germline CDR1 is SGHAT and CDR2 is FQNNGV. The CDR3 has 14 amino acids. DNA of the CDR3: TGTGCCAGCAGCCTCGACAGGGTACCCGAAAAACTGTTTTTT. This sequence encodes CASSLDRVPEKLFF.

The chain combines TRBV5-1 with TRBJ1-1, with D possibly matching TRBD1 (5 bases). V was clipped by 2 bases and J by 4 bases, with 9 bases between them. The CDR3 runs 13 residues. Germline-derived CDR1 and CDR2 are SGHRS and YFSETQ. The CDR3 DNA sequence: TGCGCCAGCAGCTTTCAGGGAGGCACTGAAGCTTTCTTT. It encodes CASSFQGGTEAFF.

In this sample, this clone turned up once. The chain recombines TRBV15 with TRBJ2-3, with D possibly TRBD2 on 6 matching bases. V shed 1 base and J shed 1 base, with 12 bases lying between them. This CDR3 is 16 amino acids long. Germline lookup yields CDR1 LNHNV and CDR2 YYDKDF (reference sequence). The CDR3 region is CATSRGPASGTDTQYF. The CDR3 DNA is TGTGCCACCAGCAGAGGGCCGGCTAGCGGCACAGATACGCAGTATTTT.

The chain couples TRBV4-1 to TRBJ2-1; the match to TRBD2 covers 7 bases. The CDR3 is made up of 15 amino acids. J was trimmed by 7 bases and V by 1 base; bases with no gene match: 7. Looked up from germline, CDR1 is MGHRA and CDR2 is YSYEKL. The CDR3, as DNA: TGCGCCAGCAGCCAAGTGGGCGGGAGAAGGAATGAGCAGTTCTTC. It codes for CASSQVGGRRNEQFF.

The chain has TRBV5-6 and TRBJ1-4; the D gene is possibly TRBD1 (5 bases). Trimming removed 2 bases from V and 7 bases from J, with 12 bases in between. The CDR3 is made up of 14 amino acids. Germline assignment: CDR1 SGHDT and CDR2 YYEEEE. Written as DNA, the CDR3 is TGTGCCAGCAGCTTCGGTCAGGGATCTGAAAAACTGTTTTTT. This encodes CASSFGQGSEKLFF.

The rearrangement links TRBV6-4 to TRBJ2-1; D is unresolved. The germline V and J ends were trimmed by 5 bases and 5 bases, with 10 bases remaining between them. The CDR3 runs 13 residues. Germline CDR1 and CDR2: MRHNA and SNTAGT. This CDR3 reads CASSFDINNEQFF. The CDR3 region has the DNA TGTGCCAGCAGTTTCGACATTAACAATGAGCAGTTCTTC.